This T cell receptor (beta chain) comes out of a study of blood T cell repertoires in COVID-19. Looking at the study overall: From the United States, Italy and Spain came samples of acute and convalescent COVID-19. The cDNA or gDNA used as material had been derived from T cells, B-cell-depleted T cells, or PBMCs.

The germline gives CDR1 SGHNT, CDR2 YENEEA. J lost 0 bases, V lost 3 bases, and 11 bases had no gene match. This CDR3 has 19 amino acids. Original analysis: Using reference gene primer amplification, nucleated cell counts were estimated. The protocol was immunoSEQ multiplex PCR, while the TCRdb copy is restricted to in-frame clones and leaves out a portion. That table furnishes V, J and clone size, whereas the DNA furnished D and trimming. The profile shows roughly 43,000 clones, approximately 85% of them singletons. Material: peripheral blood. The chain employs TRBV11-3 and TRBJ2-6, with 7 bases matching TRBD1. This clonotype originated in a human donor in a cohort sampled during active COVID-19. The donor label of this sample is uncertain. The CDR3 bases are TGTGCCAGCAGCTTTGGGGGTCGACAGGGCTACTCTGGGGCCAACGTCCTGACTTTC. This codes for CASSFGGRQGYSGANVLTF.